This TCR beta chain was profiled in a study of CD8+CD57+ T cells in acquired aplastic anemia. Study information: Mean yield of DNA from sorted CD4+ and CD8+ cells was 2.5 to 4 ug. Overall study results and limits: Between patients and controls, around 31 CD8+ CDR3 sequences were found in common.

This clonotype was seen a few times. No antigen is known for it. Profiles of TCR beta VDJ and CDR3 were generated from a genomic DNA template. Each CDR3 protein gets one entry after TCRdb re-called the reads with MiXCR. The sample lists some 190,000 distinct CDR3 sequences; roughly half were seen once. This CDR3 contains 15 residues. Germline CDR1 LNHDA, CDR2 SQIVND (reference sequence). V dropped 6 bases and J dropped 4; count of bases not matched to a gene: 9. The sequenced sample consisted of sorted CD4+, CD8+, or CD8+CD57+ T cells (not recorded which) from PBMCs. The TCR was taken from a human donor in good health. V usage is TRBV19 and J usage is TRBJ1-3, with TRBD1 matching 7 bases. CDR3 residues: CASSRQGTSGNTIYF. CDR3 in DNA: TGTGCCAGTAGCCGACAGGGAACGTCCGGAAACACCATATATTTT.